The TCR beta chain under discussion was sequenced for a study of blood T cell repertoires in COVID-19 (dated by TCRdb to about 2020). About the study as a whole: Samples from collaborators originated in the United States, Italy and Spain and spanned both the acute and convalescent phases of COVID-19. The material from the prospective study consisted of cDNA or gDNA derived from T cells, B-cell-depleted T cells, or PBMCs. Subjects who had been exposed to COVID-19, were actively infected with it, or had recovered from it provided the deeply sampled blood TCRbeta repertoires that made up the dataset. The repertoires were released in a freely available public database meant as a resource for research on the immune response to SARS-CoV-2. Samples were obtained from the ongoing ImmuneRACE study (first 160 participants) and from 1,254 subjects provided by 6 global collaborators. A de-identified subject ID, COVID-19 status, age in years and sex were almost always included in the sample metadata. Where available, HLA class I and class II types were obtained from metadata supplied by the sample provider rather than from assay-based typing. The paper as a whole reports these results and caveats: The amount of clinical and demographic metadata varied by source and participant and was provided uncurated.

Concerning this clone itself: Its antigen remains unidentified. No quality values exist for individual bases; no much larger clone is one base distant.

V is cut back by 7 bases and J by 2 bases, with 13 bases in the junction unmatched. Reading the germline V gene gives CDR1 SNHLY and CDR2 FYNNEI. Including cysteine and phenylalanine, the CDR3 has 17 amino acids. The sequence is cut down to CDR3 DNA, 51 bases in frame from base 1. Enrolling through a virtual design, the prospective study's participants ranged in age from roughly 18 to 89 years and lived across around 25 United States geographic areas. In the prospective study, cohorts were assigned on the basis of participant-reported clinical history obtained from a screening survey and a study questionnaire. In the prospective study, whole blood, serum and a nasopharyngeal or oropharyngeal swab were collected from each participant by mobile phlebotomists. Over a roughly two-month period, participants in the prospective study had the option of providing additional blood draws and questionnaires. Before DNA extraction, blood samples from the prospective study were shipped at room temperature or frozen.

The immunoSEQ Assay, a bias-controlled multiplex PCR, was used to amplify TCRbeta CDR3 regions from genomic DNA. In the original analysis: Within the assay, amplification of reference gene primers was used to estimate how many nucleated cells each sample contained. Sequence reads were collapsed and filtered to measure the absolute abundance of every unique TCRbeta CDR3 rearrangement. For each sample, productive Simpson clonality was calculated as the square root of Simpson's diversity index across productive rearrangements. TCRdb retrieved this table from immuneACCESS and kept in-frame rearrangements only. Not all clones are present; in checked studies, unresolved V genes account for under half, and no reason is known for the remainder. The V and J calls and clone size were taken over from that table, and D and trimming were inferred from the DNA. A total of some 410,000 clones appear in this sample, roughly 90% of them only once. Over 0.9% of the sample is held by the ten biggest clonotypes.

The receptor's source is a woman aged 30 to 39 with acute COVID-19. The chain is made from TRBV2 and TRBJ2-3, with 9 bases in between that match TRBD2. Source material: PBMCs or T cells enriched from blood (not recorded which). The CDR3 has the sequence CASKGPLAGAYTDTQYF. The DNA sequence reads TGTGCCAGCAAGGGACCGTTAGCGGGGGCCTACACAGATACGCAGTATTTT.